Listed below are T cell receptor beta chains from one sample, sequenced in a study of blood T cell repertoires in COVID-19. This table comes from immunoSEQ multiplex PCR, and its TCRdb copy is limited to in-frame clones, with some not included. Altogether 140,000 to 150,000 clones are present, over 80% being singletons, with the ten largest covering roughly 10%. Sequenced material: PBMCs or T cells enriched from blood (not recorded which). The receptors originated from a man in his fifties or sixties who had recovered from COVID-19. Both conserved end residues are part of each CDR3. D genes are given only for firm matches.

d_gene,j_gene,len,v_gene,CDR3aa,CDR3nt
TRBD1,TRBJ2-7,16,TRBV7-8,CASSPLLTGRAYEQYF,TGTGCCAGCAGCCCTCTATTGACAGGGCGGGCCTACGAGCAGTACTTC
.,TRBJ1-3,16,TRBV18,CASSPPGLDSGNTIYF,TGTGCCAGCTCACCACCGGGGCTCGACTCTGGAAACACCATATATTTT
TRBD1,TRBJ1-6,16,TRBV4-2,CASSRVGQAGNSPLHF,TGTGCCAGCAGCCGGGTCGGACAGGCGGGTAATTCACCCCTCCACTTT
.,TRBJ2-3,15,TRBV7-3,CASSLSGTSTDTQYF,TGTGCCAGCAGCTTAAGCGGGACTAGCACAGATACGCAGTATTTT
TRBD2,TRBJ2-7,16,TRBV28,CASSGGWLADYYEQYF,TGTGCCAGCAGTGGGGGGTGGCTAGCGGATTACTACGAGCAGTACTTC
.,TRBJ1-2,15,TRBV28,CASSYRRGTNYGYTF,TGTGCCAGCAGTTACCGCAGGGGCACTAACTATGGCTACACCTTC
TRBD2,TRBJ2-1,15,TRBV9,CASSARPAGEGEQFF,TGTGCCAGCAGCGCGCGGCCAGCGGGAGAAGGTGAGCAGTTCTTC
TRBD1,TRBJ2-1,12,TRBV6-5,CASRQGYNEQFF,TGTGCCAGCCGACAGGGCTACAATGAGCAGTTCTTC
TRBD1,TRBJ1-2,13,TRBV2,CASTRTTGDGYTF,TGTGCCAGTACCCGTACCACAGGGGATGGCTACACCTTC
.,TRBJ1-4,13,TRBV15,CATTQLGQGKLFF,TGTGCCACCACCCAGTTGGGGCAGGGGAAACTGTTTTTT
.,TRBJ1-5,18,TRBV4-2,CASSQDSIGQKEDQPQHF,TGTGCCAGCAGCCAAGATTCAATAGGACAGAAGGAGGATCAGCCCCAGCATTTT
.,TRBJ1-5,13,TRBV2,CASTDYQHQPQHF,TGTGCCAGCACCGACTATCAGCATCAGCCCCAGCATTTT
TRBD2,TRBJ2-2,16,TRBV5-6,CASSLVLAGATGELFF,TGTGCCAGCAGCTTGGTACTAGCGGGGGCCACCGGGGAGCTGTTTTTT
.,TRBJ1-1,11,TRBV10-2,CASSEGTQAFF,TGCGCCAGCAGTGAGGGGACACAAGCTTTCTTT
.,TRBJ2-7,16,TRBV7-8,CASSPGQFRVSYEQYF,TGTGCCAGCAGCCCCGGACAGTTCAGGGTCTCCTACGAGCAGTACTTC
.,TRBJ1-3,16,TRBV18,CASSPSRARGGNTIYF,TGTGCCAGCTCACCATCGAGGGCCCGGGGTGGAAACACCATATATTTT
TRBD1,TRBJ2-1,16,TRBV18,CASSPPTGGAYNEQFF,TGTGCCAGCTCACCTCCGACAGGGGGCGCCTACAATGAGCAGTTCTTC